Sequencing of this TCR beta chain was carried out in a study of neurological immune-mediated disorders. With 10-nucleotide random UMIs included, cDNA was synthesized by 5'RACE. TCRdb ran MiXCR on the 5' RACE reads and lists one entry per CDR3 protein. This table holds 55,000 to 75,000 distinct CDR3 sequences, roughly 13% found once. This clonotype was detected ten times or more. This CDR3 has 17 amino acids. From germline, CDR1 is WSHSY and CDR2 SAAADI. Deletions cut 7 bases from V and 0 bases from J, with 16 bases between. The V call is TRBV10-2, the J call TRBJ2-6; D is perhaps TRBD1 (5 bases). Sequenced sample: PBMCs. This TCR was recovered from a woman between 55 and 75 years old with HTLV-1-associated myelopathy (HAM/TSP). For the CDR3, the DNA is TGCGCCAGCATACTGGCAGGGTCTAGCTCTGGGGCCAACGTCCTGACTTTC. Protein sequence: CASILAGSSSGANVLTF.